Given below is one TCR beta chain in context. Its antigen is undetermined. The data derive from a study of shared clonotypes between healthy human individuals. Study context: Each donor's CD8 memory used one plate, CD8 naive two, each CD4 subset three.

Naive-designated CD8 cells lacked CD45RO, were positively enriched for CCR7, and omitted terminally differentiated effector memory CD45RA+ cells. Some clones are missing from TCRdb's copy, which holds only in-frame ones; the method was immunoSEQ multiplex PCR. The repertoire has roughly 2.1 million clones, roughly 91% of them found once; the top ten carry roughly 1.7%. Whole-study results and caveats: Memory subsets generally showed lower estimated richness than naive subsets.

The germline V gene has CDR1 MNHNY and CDR2 SVGAGI (reference sequence). V shed 6 bases and J shed 0 bases, with 13 bases lying between them. CDR3 length equals 15 residues. Material: naive CD8+ T cells from PBMCs. The V and J genes are TRBV6-6 and TRBJ2-3, with D tentatively TRBD1 (6 bases). This TCR came from a man in his late teens or twenties in good health. Some clones in this sample may be carry-over from other donors' samples. Here the CDR3 reads CASSLDRSSTDTQYF. CDR3 coding DNA: TGTGCCAGCAGCCTAGACAGGTCTAGCACAGATACGCAGTATTTT.